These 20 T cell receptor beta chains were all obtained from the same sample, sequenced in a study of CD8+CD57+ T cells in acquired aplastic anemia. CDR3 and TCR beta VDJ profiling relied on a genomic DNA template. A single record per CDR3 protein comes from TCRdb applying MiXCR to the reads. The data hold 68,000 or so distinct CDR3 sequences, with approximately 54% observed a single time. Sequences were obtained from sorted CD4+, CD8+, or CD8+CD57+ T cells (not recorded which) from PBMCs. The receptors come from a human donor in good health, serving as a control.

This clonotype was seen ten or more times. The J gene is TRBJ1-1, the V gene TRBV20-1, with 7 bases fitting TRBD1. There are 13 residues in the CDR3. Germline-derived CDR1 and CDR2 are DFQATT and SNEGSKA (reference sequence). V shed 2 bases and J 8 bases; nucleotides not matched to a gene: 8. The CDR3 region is CSARFTGALEAFF. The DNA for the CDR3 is TGCAGTGCTAGATTCACAGGGGCGCTGGAAGCTTTCTTT.

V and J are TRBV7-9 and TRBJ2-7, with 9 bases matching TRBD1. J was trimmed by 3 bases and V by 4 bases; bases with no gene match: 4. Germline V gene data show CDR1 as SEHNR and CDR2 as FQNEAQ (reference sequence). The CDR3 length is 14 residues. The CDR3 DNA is TGTGCCAGCAGCTCCGACAGGGGGTTCTACGAGCAGTACTTC. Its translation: CASSSDRGFYEQYF.

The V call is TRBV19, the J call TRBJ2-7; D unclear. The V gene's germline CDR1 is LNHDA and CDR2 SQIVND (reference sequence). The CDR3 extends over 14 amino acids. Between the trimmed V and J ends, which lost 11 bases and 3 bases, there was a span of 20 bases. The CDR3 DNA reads TGTGCCTGGAGTATTCGTGCTGCGAGCTACGAGCAGTACTTC. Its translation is CAWSIRAASYEQYF. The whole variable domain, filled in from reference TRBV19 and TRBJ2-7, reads DGGITQSPKYLFRKEGQNVTLSCEQNLNHDAMYWYRQDPGQGLRLIYYSQIVNDFQKGDIAEGYSVSREKKESFPLTVTSAQKNPTAFYLCAWSIRAASYEQYFGPGTRLTVT.

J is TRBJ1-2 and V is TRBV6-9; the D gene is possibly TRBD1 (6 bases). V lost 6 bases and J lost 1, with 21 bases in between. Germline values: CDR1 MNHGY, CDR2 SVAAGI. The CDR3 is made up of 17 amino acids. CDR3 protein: CASRRDLGQLFNYGYTF. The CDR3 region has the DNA TGTGCCAGCAGAAGGGACCTTGGACAGCTTTTTAACTATGGCTACACCTTC.

The CDR3 DNA reads as TGTGCCAGCAGCCCCGTGGGGCTTGCAGATACGCAGTATTTT. Translating gives CASSPVGLADTQYF. The chain joins TRBV12-3 or TRBV12-4 to TRBJ2-3; D possibly corresponds to TRBD1 (5 bases). The CDR3 is 14 amino acids. Between the trimmed V and J ends, which lost 6 bases and 4 bases, there was a span of 14 bases.

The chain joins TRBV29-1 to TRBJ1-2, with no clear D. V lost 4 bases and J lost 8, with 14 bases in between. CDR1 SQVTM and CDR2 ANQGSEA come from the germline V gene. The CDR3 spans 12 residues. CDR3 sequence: CSVARMREGYTF. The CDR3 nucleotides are TGCAGCGTTGCCCGGATGCGCGAGGGCTACACCTTC.

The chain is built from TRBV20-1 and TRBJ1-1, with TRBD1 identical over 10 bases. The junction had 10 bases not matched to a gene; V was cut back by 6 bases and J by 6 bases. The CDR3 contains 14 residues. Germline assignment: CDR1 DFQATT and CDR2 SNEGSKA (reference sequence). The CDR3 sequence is CSAKVTGGSAEAFF. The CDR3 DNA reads TGCAGTGCCAAGGTGACAGGGGGCTCAGCTGAAGCTTTCTTT.

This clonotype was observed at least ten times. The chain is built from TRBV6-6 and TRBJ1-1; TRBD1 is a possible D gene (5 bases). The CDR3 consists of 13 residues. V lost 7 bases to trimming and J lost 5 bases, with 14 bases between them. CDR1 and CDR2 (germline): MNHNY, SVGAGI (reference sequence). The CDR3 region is CASMPGLSTEAFF. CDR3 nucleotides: TGTGCCAGCATGCCAGGGCTTTCAACTGAAGCTTTCTTT.

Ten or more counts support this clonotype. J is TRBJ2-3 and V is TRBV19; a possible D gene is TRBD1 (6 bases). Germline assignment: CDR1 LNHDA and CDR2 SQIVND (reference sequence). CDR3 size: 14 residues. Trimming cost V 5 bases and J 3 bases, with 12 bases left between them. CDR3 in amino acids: CASSPGVGTDTQYF. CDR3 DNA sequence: TGTGCCAGTAGTCCAGGGGTGGGTACAGATACGCAGTATTTT.

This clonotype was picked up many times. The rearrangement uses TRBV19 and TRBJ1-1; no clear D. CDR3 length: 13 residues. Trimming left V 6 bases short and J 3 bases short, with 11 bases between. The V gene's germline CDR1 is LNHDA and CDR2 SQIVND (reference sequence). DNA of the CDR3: TGTGCCAGTAGCCGCGGAGGGTACACTGAAGCTTTCTTT. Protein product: CASSRGGYTEAFF.

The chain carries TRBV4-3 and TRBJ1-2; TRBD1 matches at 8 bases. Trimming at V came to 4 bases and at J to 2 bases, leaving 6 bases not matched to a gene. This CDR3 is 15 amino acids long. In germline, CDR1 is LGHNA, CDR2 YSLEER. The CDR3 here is CASSRGTGANYGYTF. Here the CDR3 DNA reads TGCGCCAGCAGCCGAGGGACAGGCGCAAACTATGGCTACACCTTC.

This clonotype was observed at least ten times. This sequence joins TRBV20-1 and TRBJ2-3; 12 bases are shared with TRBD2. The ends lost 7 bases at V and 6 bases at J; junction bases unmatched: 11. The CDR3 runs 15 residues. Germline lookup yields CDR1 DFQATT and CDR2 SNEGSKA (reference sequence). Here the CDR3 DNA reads TGCAGTGTTAGCCGGACTAGCGGGGTTTTGGATACGCAGTATTTT. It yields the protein CSVSRTSGVLDTQYF.

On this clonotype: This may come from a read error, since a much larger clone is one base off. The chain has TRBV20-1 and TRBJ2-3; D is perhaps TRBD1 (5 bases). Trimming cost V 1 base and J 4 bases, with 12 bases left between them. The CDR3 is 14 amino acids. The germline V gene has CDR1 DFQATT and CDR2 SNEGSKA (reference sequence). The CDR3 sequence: CSARGSAGPDTQYF. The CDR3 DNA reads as TGCAGTGCTAGAGGCTCTGCAGGGCCAGATACGCAGTATTTT.

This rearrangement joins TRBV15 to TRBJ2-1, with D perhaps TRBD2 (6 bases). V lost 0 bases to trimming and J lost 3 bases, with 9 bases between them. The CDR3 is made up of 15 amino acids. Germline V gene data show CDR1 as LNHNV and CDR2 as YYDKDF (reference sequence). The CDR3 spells CATSRDPGVYNEQFF. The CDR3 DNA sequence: TGTGCCACCAGCAGAGATCCGGGGGTCTACAATGAGCAGTTCTTC.

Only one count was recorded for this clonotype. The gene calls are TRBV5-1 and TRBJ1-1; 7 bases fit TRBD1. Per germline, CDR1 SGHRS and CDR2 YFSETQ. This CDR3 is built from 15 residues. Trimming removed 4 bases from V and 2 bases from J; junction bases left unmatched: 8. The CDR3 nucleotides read TGCGCCAGCAGCCGCAGAAGACAGGGAAACACTGAAGCTTTCTTT. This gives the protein CASSRRRQGNTEAFF.

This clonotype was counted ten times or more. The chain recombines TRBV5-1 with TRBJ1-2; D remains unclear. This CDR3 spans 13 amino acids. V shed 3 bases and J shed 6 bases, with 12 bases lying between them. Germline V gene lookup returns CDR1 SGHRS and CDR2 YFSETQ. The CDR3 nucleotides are TGCGCCAGCAGCTGGAAGGGTGGTGATGGCTACACCTTC. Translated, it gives CASSWKGGDGYTF.

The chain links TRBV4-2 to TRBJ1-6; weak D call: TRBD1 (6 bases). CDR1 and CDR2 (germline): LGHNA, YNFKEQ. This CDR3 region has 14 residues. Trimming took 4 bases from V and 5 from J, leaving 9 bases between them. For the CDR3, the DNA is TGTGCCAGCAGCCGGGACACCAATAATTCACCCCTCCACTTT. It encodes CASSRDTNNSPLHF.

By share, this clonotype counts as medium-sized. The CDR3 DNA reads TGTGCCACCAGCAGAGTAGTGGGGAGGGGGAGCTACACCTTC. It translates to CATSRVVGRGSYTF. V is TRBV15 and J is TRBJ1-2; tentatively, D is TRBD1 (6 bases). The germline V gene has CDR1 LNHNV and CDR2 YYDKDF (reference sequence). V was clipped by 1 base and J by 9 bases, with 15 bases between them. The CDR3 consists of 14 residues.

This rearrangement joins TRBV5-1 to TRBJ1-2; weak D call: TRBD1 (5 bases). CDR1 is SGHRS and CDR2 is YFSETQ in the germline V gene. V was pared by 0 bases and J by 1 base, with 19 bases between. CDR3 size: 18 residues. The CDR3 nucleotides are TGCGCCAGCAGCTTGGCACCCCCAGGGACCGTTATTAACTATGGCTACACCTTC. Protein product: CASSLAPPGTVINYGYTF.

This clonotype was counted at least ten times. Here the CDR3 reads CASSSTPEGDEQFF. Written as DNA, the CDR3 is TGTGCCAGCAGCTCTACTCCTGAGGGAGATGAGCAGTTCTTC. This chain connects TRBV14 to TRBJ2-1, with D maybe TRBD2 (5 bases). This CDR3 region has 14 residues. V was cut by 5 bases and J by 8 bases, with 16 bases left in between. Looked up from germline, CDR1 is SGHDN and CDR2 is FVKESK.